This is a list of T cell receptor beta chains from one sample in a study of shared clonotypes between healthy human individuals. Assay: immunoSEQ multiplex PCR; the TCRdb copy retains only in-frame clones and omits some. The sample lists millions of clones; about 95% were seen once. Sequencing used naive CD8+ T cells sorted from blood. These receptor sequences come from a man aged 18 to 30 in good health. Both conserved end residues are part of each CDR3. Fields, in order: D gene, J gene, V gene, clone size, CDR3 protein, CDR3 DNA. D genes are given only for firm matches. Some rows have no size entry. The others give once, few or many, or a class for an expanded clone.

D: -; J: TRBJ1-5; V: TRBV7-8; size: -; CDR3: CASSLVGIESNQPQHF; DNA: TGTGCCAGCAGCTTAGTGGGAATCGAGAGCAATCAGCCCCAGCATTTT
D: TRBD1; J: TRBJ2-7; V: TRBV2; size: -; CDR3: CASRGTGRTGAYEQYF; DNA: TGTGCCAGCAGAGGCACTGGGCGGACAGGGGCCTACGAGCAGTACTTC
D: -; J: TRBJ2-7; V: TRBV7-9; size: -; CDR3: CASSLGFGEQYF; DNA: TGTGCCAGCAGCTTAGGCTTTGGCGAGCAGTACTTC
D: -; J: TRBJ1-2; V: TRBV13; size: -; CDR3: CASSSTNRVDGYTF; DNA: TGTGCCAGCAGTTCCACGAACAGGGTTGATGGCTACACCTTC
D: -; J: TRBJ2-1; V: TRBV25-1; size: -; CDR3: CASSLAGPHNEQFF; DNA: TGTGCCAGCAGTCTAGCAGGTCCCCACAATGAGCAGTTCTTC
D: TRBD1; J: TRBJ1-5; V: TRBV11-2; size: -; CDR3: CASSRTGDQPQHF; DNA: TGTGCCAGCAGTCGAACAGGGGATCAGCCCCAGCATTTT
D: -; J: TRBJ1-5; V: TRBV19; size: -; CDR3: CASWGGGIDQPQHF; DNA: TGTGCCAGTTGGGGAGGGGGGATCGATCAGCCCCAGCATTTT
D: -; J: TRBJ1-1; V: TRBV30; size: -; CDR3: CAWSETYYTEAFF; DNA: TGTGCCTGGAGTGAGACTTACTACACTGAAGCTTTCTTT
D: -; J: TRBJ1-1; V: TRBV5-6; size: -; CDR3: CASSFSMTEAFF; DNA: TGTGCCAGCAGCTTTTCTATGACTGAAGCTTTCTTT
D: -; J: TRBJ2-7; V: TRBV6-6; size: once; CDR3: CASSYSPQTYEQYF; DNA: TGTGCCAGCAGTTACTCCCCTCAAACCTACGAGCAGTACTTC
D: TRBD1; J: TRBJ2-7; V: TRBV4-1; size: -; CDR3: CASSERQGTGEQYF; DNA: TGCGCCAGCAGCGAACGACAGGGTACGGGAGAGCAGTACTTC
D: TRBD1; J: TRBJ1-2; V: TRBV7-9; size: -; CDR3: CASSLGTDEAGYTF; DNA: TGTGCCAGCAGCTTGGGGACAGACGAAGCCGGCTACACCTTC
D: -; J: TRBJ1-3; V: TRBV15; size: -; CDR3: CATSRVSSGNTIYF; DNA: TGTGCCACCAGCAGAGTGAGCTCTGGAAACACCATATATTTT
D: -; J: TRBJ1-4; V: TRBV5-1; size: -; CDR3: CASSLVGEESEKLFF; DNA: TGCGCCAGCAGCTTGGTGGGGGAGGAGAGCGAAAAACTGTTTTTT
D: -; J: TRBJ2-7; V: TRBV7-9; size: -; CDR3: CASSLTIRDWGLDEQYF; DNA: TGTGCCAGCAGCTTAACAATCCGGGATTGGGGGCTCGACGAGCAGTACTTC
D: -; J: TRBJ1-2; V: TRBV28; size: -; CDR3: CASSETVGTLGYTF; DNA: TGTGCCAGCAGCGAGACCGTTGGGACCCTTGGCTACACCTTC
D: -; J: TRBJ1-2; V: TRBV27; size: once; CDR3: CASSLQSGPYPYGYTF; DNA: TGTGCCAGCAGTTTACAATCGGGCCCCTACCCCTATGGCTACACCTTC